This TCR beta chain emerged from a study of blood T cell repertoires in COVID-19. About the study: T cells, B-cell-depleted T cells, or PBMCs supplied cDNA or gDNA.

Per the original methods: Estimation of nucleated cell counts relied on the amplification of reference gene primers. Repertoires were generated with immunoSEQ multiplex PCR, while TCRdb's copy carries only in-frame clones and drops some. The V and J calls and the clone size are those of that table, but D and trimming were determined from the DNA. The sample lists about 240,000 clones, 75% to 90% occurring once. Germline V CDR1 and CDR2: SNHLY, FYNNEI. J was trimmed by 1 base and V by 6 bases; bases with no gene match: 1. There are 13 residues in the CDR3. The sequenced material came from peripheral blood. The gene calls are TRBV2 and TRBJ1-1, with 8 nucleotides matching TRBD1. The receptor was isolated from a man aged 60 to 69 who had recovered from COVID-19. This CDR3 reads CASRGQENTEAFF. CDR3 DNA sequence: TGTGCCAGCAGGGGACAGGAGAACACTGAAGCTTTCTTT.